The 27 T cell receptor beta chains below were found in one sample sequenced in a study of cytomegalovirus exposure and HLA in healthy donors. Primers: 60 Vbeta forward and 13 Jbeta reverse. Assay: immunoSEQ multiplex PCR; the TCRdb copy retains only in-frame clones and omits some. This sample yields around 150,000 clones, of which about three fifths are seen a single time; over 1.5% belongs to the top ten. The sample taken for sequencing was PBMCs. The receptors originated from a male donor in good health and CMV-seronegative.

This clone was detected a few times. The rearrangement links TRBV5-4 to TRBJ2-7; no firm D call. The CDR3 runs 12 residues. V was shortened by 0 bases and J by 3 bases, with 4 bases between the two germline ends. The germline V gene encodes CDR1 SGHNT and CDR2 YYREEE (reference sequence). The CDR3 reads CASSLANYEQYF. DNA for the CDR3: TGTGCCAGCAGCTTGGCCAACTACGAGCAGTACTTC.

The J gene is TRBJ2-1, the V gene TRBV18, with 11 bases lining up with TRBD2. From germline, CDR1 is KGHSH and CDR2 LQKENI. The CDR3 is 16 residues long. With 3 bases clipped from V and 5 bases from J, the junction kept 6 bases outside the gene matches. CDR3 sequence reads: CASSPSLAGGNNEQFF. For the CDR3, the DNA is TGTGCCAGCTCACCCTCGTTAGCGGGGGGGAACAATGAGCAGTTCTTC.

The V call is TRBV27, the J call TRBJ2-7; 7 bases align to TRBD2. Germline lookup yields CDR1 MNHEY and CDR2 SMNVEV (reference sequence). V lost 6 bases and J lost 6; bases outside the gene matches: 11. The CDR3 covers 14 residues. The chain's CDR3 is CASRSGLVSSEQYF. The CDR3 DNA is TGTGCCAGCAGGTCAGGACTAGTAAGTAGCGAGCAGTACTTC.

The CDR3 region is CASSLDGAKPAYEQYF. The CDR3 DNA follows: TGTGCCAGCAGCTTAGATGGGGCTAAACCTGCCTACGAGCAGTACTTC. The chain uses TRBV11-3 and TRBJ2-7; the D gene is possibly TRBD1 (5 bases). V lost 0 bases to trimming and J lost 2 bases, with 14 bases between them. Germline-derived CDR1 and CDR2 are SGHNT and YENEEA. This CDR3 contains 16 residues.

The gene calls are TRBV2 and TRBJ2-3; 10 nucleotides match TRBD1. After removal of 6 bases from V and 3 bases from J, the junction contained 6 bases not matched to a gene. The CDR3 totals 15 residues. CDR1 is SNHLY and CDR2 is FYNNEI in the germline V gene. The CDR3 DNA reads TGTGCCAGCAGCCCGGGACAGGGGAAGACAGATACGCAGTATTTT. It encodes CASSPGQGKTDTQYF. The variable domain in full, completed from reference TRBV2 and TRBJ2-3, reads EPEVTQTPSHQVTQMGQEVILRCVPISNHLYFYWYRQILGQKVEFLVSFYNNEISEKSEIFDDQFSVERPDGSNFTLKIRSTKLEDSAMYFCASSPGQGKTDTQYFGPGTRLTVL.

There are a few counts of this clone. The chain is built from TRBV19 and TRBJ1-2; D remains ambiguous. This CDR3 contains 15 residues. Germline assignment: CDR1 LNHDA and CDR2 SQIVND (reference sequence). The germline V and J ends were trimmed by 6 bases and 1 base, with 15 bases remaining between them. The CDR3 region is CASSLAWPHNYGYTF. The CDR3 region has the DNA TGTGCCAGTAGCCTGGCTTGGCCCCATAACTATGGCTACACCTTC. Based on the CDR3 plus reference TRBV19 and TRBJ1-2, the full variable domain is DGGITQSPKYLFRKEGQNVTLSCEQNLNHDAMYWYRQDPGQGLRLIYYSQIVNDFQKGDIAEGYSVSREKKESFPLTVTSAQKNPTAFYLCASSLAWPHNYGYTFGSGTRLTVV.

This chain connects TRBV14 to TRBJ1-6, with D possibly matching TRBD1 (5 bases). Per germline, CDR1 SGHDN and CDR2 FVKESK. The ends were cut back, 2 bases at V and 9 bases at J, with 20 bases in the middle. The length of the CDR3 is 17 residues. The chain's CDR3 is CASSQRLTGLTGSPLHF. The CDR3 nucleotides read TGTGCCAGCAGCCAACGTTTGACGGGACTAACGGGTTCACCCCTCCACTTT.

The V gene is TRBV5-6, the J gene TRBJ1-4; TRBD1 aligns across 11 bases. The CDR3 extends over 19 amino acids. The V and J ends lost 0 bases and 2 bases, in that order; junction bases with no gene match: 9. The germline V gene encodes CDR1 SGHDT and CDR2 YYEEEE. In DNA form, the CDR3 reads TGTGCCAGCAGCTTGGCGGGACAGGGGGTTATATCGACTAATGAAAAACTGTTTTTT. The encoded protein is CASSLAGQGVISTNEKLFF.

This rearrangement joins TRBV6-1 to TRBJ1-2, with TRBD1 matching over 7 bases. Germline V gene data show CDR1 as MNHNS and CDR2 as SASEGT. Losses at the gene ends were 5 bases for V and 5 bases for J; bases not matched to a gene: 8. The CDR3 is 14 residues long. The CDR3 loop is CASSPEQGRYGYTF. The CDR3 bases are TGTGCCAGCAGTCCTGAACAGGGGCGGTATGGCTACACCTTC.

This clone was counted a few times. The V call is TRBV6-5, the J call TRBJ2-7, with 7 bases lining up with TRBD1. The J segment lost 6 bases and the V segment lost 7 bases, leaving 9 bases of the junction unmatched. The CDR3 sequence is 13 residues long. Germline V gene sequence: CDR1 MNHEY, CDR2 SVGAGI. The CDR3 sequence: CASTTDRYGEQYF. DNA for the CDR3: TGTGCCAGCACCACGGACAGGTATGGCGAGCAGTACTTC.

The chain links TRBV5-6 to TRBJ2-1; no clear D gene. CDR1 SGHDT and CDR2 YYEEEE come from the germline V gene. The germline V and J ends were trimmed by 4 bases and 5 bases, with 4 bases remaining between them. The length of the CDR3 is 11 residues. The CDR3 nucleotides read TGTGCCAGCAGCATAAACAATGAGCAGTTCTTC. Translated, it gives CASSINNEQFF. The full variable domain, rest sourced from reference TRBV5-6 and TRBJ2-1, is DAGVTQSPTHLIKTRGQQVTLRCSPKSGHDTVSWYQQALGQGPQFIFQYYEEEERQRGNFPDRFSGHQFPNYSSELNVNALLLGDSALYLCASSINNEQFFGPGTRLTVL.

This chain joins TRBV27 and TRBJ2-3; 10 nucleotides agree with TRBD2. The length of the CDR3 is 17 residues. V lost 1 base, J lost 2 bases, and 6 bases stayed unmatched. Germline CDR1 and CDR2: MNHEY and SMNVEV (reference sequence). CDR3 loop: CASSLWASGGLTDTQYF. DNA for the CDR3: TGTGCCAGCAGTTTATGGGCTAGCGGGGGCCTCACAGATACGCAGTATTTT.

The sample holds a few counts of this clone. The chain employs TRBV5-1 and TRBJ2-7, with D perhaps matching TRBD1 (6 bases). V was pared by 4 bases and J by 0 bases, with 14 bases between. The CDR3 covers 15 residues. Germline V CDR1 and CDR2: SGHRS, YFSETQ. The CDR3 DNA follows: TGCGCCAGCAGCCCCCAGGGGTCCTCCTCCTACGAGCAGTACTTC. Translation gives CASSPQGSSSYEQYF.

This clone was observed a single time. The J gene is TRBJ1-4, the V gene TRBV2, with 11 bases matching TRBD1. This CDR3 spans 13 amino acids. J was trimmed by 14 bases and V by 6 bases; bases with no gene match: 8. Germline V gene sequence: CDR1 SNHLY, CDR2 FYNNEI. The CDR3 loop is CASSPGQGVELFF. In DNA form, the CDR3 reads TGTGCCAGCAGCCCGGGACAGGGGGTTGAGCTGTTTTTT.

The chain couples TRBV25-1 to TRBJ1-4, with a possible D match to TRBD1 (5 bases). Trimming pared 2 bases from V and 2 bases from J, leaving 9 bases between. This CDR3 has 15 amino acids. Per the germline V gene, CDR1 is MGHDK and CDR2 is SYGVNS. DNA for the CDR3: TGTGCCAGCAGTGAACTCGGGGGGACTAATGAAAAACTGTTTTTT. It codes for CASSELGGTNEKLFF.

The CDR3 bases are TGTGCCAGCTCACCTACAGGGTTGGGCTCCTACGAGCAGTACTTC. It translates to CASSPTGLGSYEQYF. The chain is built from TRBV18 and TRBJ2-5; D might be TRBD1 (6 bases). The closer fit of TRBJ2-7 to the DNA end suggests the J call may be wrong. The CDR3 is made up of 15 amino acids. Germline CDR1 reads KGHSH; CDR2 reads LQKENI.

V and J are TRBV27 and TRBJ2-7; D unresolved. The CDR3 extends over 15 amino acids. Germline CDR1 and CDR2: MNHEY and SMNVEV (reference sequence). The ends were cut back, 3 bases at V and 3 bases at J, with 15 bases in the middle. In nucleotides, the CDR3 is TGTGCCAGCAGTTTTCGAGGTGGAACTGGCTACGAGCAGTACTTC. Translated, it gives CASSFRGGTGYEQYF.

This clone has a handful of counts. The rearrangement joins TRBV13 to TRBJ2-5; D remains unclear. Looked up from germline, CDR1 is PRHDT and CDR2 is FYEKMQ (reference sequence). V was clipped by 0 bases and J by 1 base, with 6 bases between them. There are 14 residues in the CDR3. CDR3 in amino acids: CASSLGGSQETQYF. The CDR3, as DNA: TGTGCCAGCAGCTTAGGGGGCAGCCAAGAGACCCAGTACTTC.

J is TRBJ2-3 and V is TRBV6-1; 14 bases fit TRBD2. After removal of 4 bases from V and 5 bases from J, the junction contained 2 bases not matched to a gene. The CDR3 is made up of 15 amino acids. CDR1 and CDR2 from the germline V gene are MNHNS and SASEGT. CDR3 in DNA: TGTGCCAGCAGTGGGGGGACTAGCGGGGGAGATACGCAGTATTTT. This encodes CASSGGTSGGDTQYF.

The CDR3 here is CASRRDSQPQHF. In DNA form, the CDR3 reads TGTGCCAGCCGAAGGGACAGTCAGCCCCAGCATTTT. The J gene is TRBJ1-5, the V gene TRBV2, with 7 bases that match TRBD1. CDR3 size: 12 residues. Looked up from germline, CDR1 is SNHLY and CDR2 is FYNNEI. The V and J ends lost 8 bases and 6 bases, in that order; junction bases with no gene match: 4.

This clone was counted only a few times. The chain carries TRBV27 and TRBJ2-3, with D perhaps matching TRBD1 (5 bases). Trimming took off 1 base at V and 0 bases at J, with 17 bases between the two ends. CDR1 and CDR2 (germline): MNHEY, SMNVEV (reference sequence). The length of the CDR3 is 18 residues. CDR3 in amino acids: CASSLLPGQGSSTDTQYF. The CDR3 DNA sequence: TGTGCCAGCAGTTTATTACCAGGCCAGGGATCTAGCACAGATACGCAGTATTTT.

This clone has a handful of counts. V gene TRBV9 combines with J gene TRBJ2-1, with D possibly TRBD1 on 5 matching bases. The germline gives CDR1 SGDLS, CDR2 YYNGEE. V lost 4 bases, J lost 4 bases, and 12 bases lay in between. The CDR3 is 14 residues long. CDR3 sequence (DNA): TGTGCCAGCAGCCCTACCGACAGATACAATGAGCAGTTCTTC. Translation: CASSPTDRYNEQFF. The full variable domain, in which reference TRBV9 and TRBJ2-1 provide the parts outside the CDR3, is DSGVTQTPKHLITATGQRVTLRCSPRSGDLSVYWYQQSLDQGLQFLIQYYNGEERAKGNILERFSAQQFPDLHSELNLSSLELGDSALYFCASSPTDRYNEQFFGPGTRLTVL.

The chain employs TRBV9 and TRBJ2-2; D may be TRBD2 (6 bases). The V end was cut by 3 bases, the J end by 0 bases, with 12 bases between. Germline lookup yields CDR1 SGDLS and CDR2 YYNGEE. The CDR3 runs 16 residues. The CDR3 nucleotides read TGTGCCAGCAGCGGCCTGTCGGGGGCGAACACCGGGGAGCTGTTTTTT. It encodes CASSGLSGANTGELFF.

This chain links TRBV9 with TRBJ2-6; TRBD1 aligns across 10 bases. Trimming at V came to 2 bases and at J to 0 bases, leaving 11 bases not matched to a gene. This CDR3 spans 20 amino acids. Germline V lookup: CDR1 SGDLS, CDR2 YYNGEE. CDR3 in DNA: TGTGCCAGCAGCGTTACCGGGACAGGGGTCGGACTCTCTGGGGCCAACGTCCTGACTTTC. Its translation is CASSVTGTGVGLSGANVLTF.

The chain employs TRBV29-1 and TRBJ1-2, with D perhaps matching TRBD1 (6 bases). Germline V lookup: CDR1 SQVTM, CDR2 ANQGSEA. The CDR3 has 13 amino acids. Trimming removed 6 bases at V and 4 bases at J, with 15 bases between. CDR3 protein: CSVGAVGAYGYTF. Written as DNA, the CDR3 is TGCAGCGTAGGGGCAGTGGGGGCCTATGGCTACACCTTC.

The chain is built from TRBV18 and TRBJ1-2; D possibly corresponds to TRBD1 (6 bases). Between the trimmed V and J ends, which lost 3 bases and 3 bases, there was a span of 17 bases. Germline loops: CDR1 KGHSH, CDR2 LQKENI. This CDR3 has 16 residues. The CDR3 region has the DNA TGTGCCAGCTCACCCATGAGTACGGCAGGGGACTATGGCTACACCTTC. Translated, it gives CASSPMSTAGDYGYTF.

This clone was seen just once. The J gene is TRBJ1-1, the V gene TRBV6-6; TRBD1 matches at 7 bases. CDR3 length: 12 residues. V lost 2 bases and J lost 12; bases outside the gene matches: 6. Germline-derived CDR1 and CDR2 are MNHNY and SVGAGI (reference sequence). CDR3 sequence reads: CASSYQGTEPFF. CDR3 bases: TGTGCCAGCAGTTACCAGGGGACAGAGCCTTTCTTT.